This is a list of T cell receptor beta chains from one sample in a study of T cell responses to AZD1222 COVID-19 vaccine. Generated by immunoSEQ multiplex PCR, the TCRdb table keeps only in-frame clones and is missing some. The sample includes about 90,000 clones, over 75% of them seen just once. The sample was peripheral blood, taken 28 days after the second AZD1222 dose. Receptors were obtained from an adult who received the AZD1222 COVID-19 vaccine. Both conserved end residues are trimmed from each CDR3. The size entry is marked missing in some rows and otherwise reads once, few, many or a size class.

v_call	clone_size	j_call	cdr3_aa
TRBV4-3	once	TRBJ1-4	ASSQPGQSNEKLF
TRBV12-3/TRBV12-4	NA	TRBJ2-7	ASSMGGRGQY
TRBV6-5	NA	TRBJ1-1	ASRGREVLTEAF
TRBV3-1/TRBV3-2	NA	TRBJ1-1	ASSQGRNLNTEAF
TRBV19	NA	TRBJ1-5	ASSNRPPLNQPQH
TRBV5-1	once	TRBJ1-4	ASSSGQSTTNEKLF
TRBV6-5	NA	TRBJ2-7	ASSYSLARPEESY
TRBV7-9	NA	TRBJ2-1	ASRGYNEQF
TRBV7-2	NA	TRBJ2-1	ASSLAAGVINEQF
TRBV30	NA	TRBJ1-1	AWIQGVGNTEAF
TRBV24-1	NA	TRBJ1-6	ATSSWDRGRNSPLH
TRBV28	NA	TRBJ1-2	ASGVVNYGYT
TRBV5-4	few	TRBJ2-7	ASSLDGGGDYEQY
TRBV19	few	TRBJ1-2	ASRRQGADGYT
TRBV13	NA	TRBJ2-5	ASSPTGTAQETQY
TRBV10-2	once	TRBJ2-1	ASAMASGGLYSDEQF
TRBV7-8	NA	TRBJ1-5	ASSLSPGSGQPQH
TRBV7-2	NA	TRBJ2-6	ASSLAPAGANVLT
TRBV2	NA	TRBJ1-2	ASNRDRVSGYT
TRBV5-4	NA	TRBJ2-5	ASSLGVETQY
TRBV19	NA	TRBJ1-3	ASTRDNSGNTIY
TRBV25-1	NA	TRBJ2-7	ASSSDSYEQY
TRBV11-2	NA	TRBJ1-1	ASSSRGGTGRSEAF
TRBV7-2	NA	TRBJ2-3	ASSLGDVTAVVSDTQY
TRBV28	NA	TRBJ2-7	ASNQQGKYEQY
TRBV7-9	NA	TRBJ1-3	ASSLGQPNSGNTIY
TRBV6-2/TRBV6-3	NA	TRBJ2-2	ASSSRLATNTGELF
TRBV3-1/TRBV3-2	NA	TRBJ1-1	ASSQGHTEAF
TRBV2	NA	TRBJ2-6	ASSPTGIPGANVLT
TRBV30	NA	TRBJ1-1	AWSALVTEAF
TRBV3-1/TRBV3-2	NA	TRBJ1-3	ASSAGAGNTIY
TRBV12-3/TRBV12-4	NA	TRBJ1-1	ASSFLGTEAF
TRBV5-1	NA	TRBJ2-3	ASSPRTSGSTDTQY
TRBV5-4	NA	TRBJ1-2	ASSPSEYYGYT
TRBV6-5	NA	TRBJ1-1	ASNNRGITEAF
TRBV6-6	NA	TRBJ2-7	ASSPGLAADILTYEQY
TRBV15	NA	TRBJ1-2	ATSRRQLSNYGYT
TRBV5-6	NA	TRBJ1-4	ASSYDRGTEKLF
TRBV19	NA	TRBJ1-4	ASSIIADRGSEKLF
TRBV20-1	NA	TRBJ1-2	SAHRESGYT
TRBV7-9	NA	TRBJ1-2	ASSSNHLQSTNYGYT
TRBV7-2	NA	TRBJ1-5	ASSLGFGTGQPQH
TRBV27	NA	TRBJ1-1	ASSLKFGRMNTEAF
TRBV9	NA	TRBJ1-6	ASTQDSYNSPLH
TRBV7-2	NA	TRBJ1-2	ASSLGGQRGFGYT
TRBV4-3	NA	TRBJ2-3	ASSQDRTGGTDTQY
TRBV11-3	NA	TRBJ1-1	ASEGTAYENTEAF
TRBV29-1	NA	TRBJ1-5	SVGTGDWQPQH
TRBV25-1	NA	TRBJ1-1	ASSIQGVGHTEAF